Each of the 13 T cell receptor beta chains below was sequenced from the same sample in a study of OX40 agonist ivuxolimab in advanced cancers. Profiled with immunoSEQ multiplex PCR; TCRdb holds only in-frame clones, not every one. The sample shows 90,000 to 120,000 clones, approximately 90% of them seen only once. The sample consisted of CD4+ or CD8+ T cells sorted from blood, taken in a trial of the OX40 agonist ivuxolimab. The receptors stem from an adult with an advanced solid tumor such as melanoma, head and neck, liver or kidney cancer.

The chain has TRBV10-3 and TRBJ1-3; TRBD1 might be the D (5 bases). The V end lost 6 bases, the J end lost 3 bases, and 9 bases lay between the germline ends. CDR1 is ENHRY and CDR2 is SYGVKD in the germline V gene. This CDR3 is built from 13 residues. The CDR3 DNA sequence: TGTGCCATCAGCCGGGACGGTGGAAACACCATATATTTT. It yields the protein CAISRDGGNTIYF.

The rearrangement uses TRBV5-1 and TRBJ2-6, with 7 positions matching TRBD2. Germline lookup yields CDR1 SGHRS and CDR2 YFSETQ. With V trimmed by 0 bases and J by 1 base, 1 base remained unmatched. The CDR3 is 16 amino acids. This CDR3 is CASSLAGGSGANVLTF. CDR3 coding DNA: TGCGCCAGCAGCTTGGCGGGGGGTTCTGGGGCCAACGTCCTGACTTTC.

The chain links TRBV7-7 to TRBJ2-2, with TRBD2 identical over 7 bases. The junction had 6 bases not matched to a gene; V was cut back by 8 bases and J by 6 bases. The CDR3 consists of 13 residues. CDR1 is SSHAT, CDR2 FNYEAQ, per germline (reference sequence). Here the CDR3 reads CASGGSVAGELFF. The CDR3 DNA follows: TGTGCCAGCGGCGGGAGTGTGGCCGGGGAGCTGTTTTTT.

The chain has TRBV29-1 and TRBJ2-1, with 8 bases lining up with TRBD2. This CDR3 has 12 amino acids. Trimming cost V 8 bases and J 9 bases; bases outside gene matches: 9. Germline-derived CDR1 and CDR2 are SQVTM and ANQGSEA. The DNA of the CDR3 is TGCAGCTCTCGGGGGGGCAGCAGTGAGCAGTTCTTC. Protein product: CSSRGGSSEQFF.

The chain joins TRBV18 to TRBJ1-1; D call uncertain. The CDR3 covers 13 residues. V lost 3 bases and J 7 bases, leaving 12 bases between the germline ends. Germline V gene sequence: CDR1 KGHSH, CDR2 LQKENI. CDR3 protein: CASSPRATSEAFF. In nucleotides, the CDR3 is TGTGCCAGCTCACCCCGAGCGACAAGTGAAGCTTTCTTT.

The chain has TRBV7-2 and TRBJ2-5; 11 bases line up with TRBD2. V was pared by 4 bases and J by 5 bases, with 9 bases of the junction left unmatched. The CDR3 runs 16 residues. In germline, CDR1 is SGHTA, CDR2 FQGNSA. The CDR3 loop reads CASSSYRRTSGETQYF. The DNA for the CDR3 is TGTGCCAGCAGCTCTTACCGCCGGACTAGCGGGGAGACCCAGTACTTC. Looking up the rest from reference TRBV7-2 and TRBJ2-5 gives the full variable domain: GAGVSQSPSNKVTEKGKDVELRCDPISGHTALYWYRQSLGQGLEFLIYFQGNSAPDKSGLPSDRFSAERTGGSVSTLTIQRTQQEDSAVYLCASSSYRRTSGETQYFGPGTRLLVL.

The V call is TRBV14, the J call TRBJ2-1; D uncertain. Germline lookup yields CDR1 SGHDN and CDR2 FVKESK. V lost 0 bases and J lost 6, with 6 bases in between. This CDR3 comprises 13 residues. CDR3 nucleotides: TGTGCCAGCAGCCAAGACCTTGGCAATGAGCAGTTCTTC. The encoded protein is CASSQDLGNEQFF.

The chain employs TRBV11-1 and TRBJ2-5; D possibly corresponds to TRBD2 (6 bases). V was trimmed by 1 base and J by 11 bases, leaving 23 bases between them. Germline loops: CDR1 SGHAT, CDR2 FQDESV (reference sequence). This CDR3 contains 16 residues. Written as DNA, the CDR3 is TGTGCCAGCAGCTTAGGAGGACCGGGAGTAGGGAAGGAGCAGTACTTC. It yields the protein CASSLGGPGVGKEQYF.

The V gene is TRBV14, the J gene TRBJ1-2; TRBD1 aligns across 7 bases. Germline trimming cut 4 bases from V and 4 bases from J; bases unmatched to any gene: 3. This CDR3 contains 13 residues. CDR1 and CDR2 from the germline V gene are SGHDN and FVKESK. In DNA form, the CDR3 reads TGTGCCAGCAGCCTTGACAGGGTCTATGGCTACACCTTC. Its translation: CASSLDRVYGYTF.

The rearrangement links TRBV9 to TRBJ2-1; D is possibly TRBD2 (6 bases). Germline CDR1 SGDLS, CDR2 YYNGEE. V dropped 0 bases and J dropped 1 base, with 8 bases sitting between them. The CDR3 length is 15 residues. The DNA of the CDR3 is TGTGCCAGCAGCGTAGGGCTAGCGTCCTACAATGAGCAGTTCTTC. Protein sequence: CASSVGLASYNEQFF.

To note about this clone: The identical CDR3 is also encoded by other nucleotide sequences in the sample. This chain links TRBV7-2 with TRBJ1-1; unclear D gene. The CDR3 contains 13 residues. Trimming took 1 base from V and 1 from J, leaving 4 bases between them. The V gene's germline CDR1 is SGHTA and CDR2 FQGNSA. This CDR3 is CASSLGQNTEAFF. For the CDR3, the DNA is TGTGCCAGCAGCTTAGGACAGAACACTGAAGCTTTCTTT.

DNA for the CDR3: TGCAGCGTAGGGGGGGTGGACCCGGGGAATGAGCAGTTCTTC. Residues: CSVGGVDPGNEQFF. The rearrangement joins TRBV29-1 to TRBJ2-1, with D possibly matching TRBD2 (7 bases). Germline CDR1 is SQVTM and CDR2 is ANQGSEA. Trimming cost V 6 bases and J 7 bases, with 19 bases left between them. This CDR3 region has 14 residues.

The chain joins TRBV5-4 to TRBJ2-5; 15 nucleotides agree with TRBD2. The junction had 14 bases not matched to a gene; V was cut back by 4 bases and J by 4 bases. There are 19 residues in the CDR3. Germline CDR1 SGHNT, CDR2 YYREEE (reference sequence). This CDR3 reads CASSPGTSGRPRSAETQYF. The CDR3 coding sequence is TGTGCCAGCAGCCCCGGGACTAGCGGGAGGCCCCGGTCGGCAGAGACCCAGTACTTC. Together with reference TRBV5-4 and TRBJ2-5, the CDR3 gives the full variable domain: ETGVTQSPTHLIKTRGQQVTLRCSSQSGHNTVSWYQQALGQGPQFIFQYYREEENGRGNFPPRFSGLQFPNYSSELNVNALELDDSALYLCASSPGTSGRPRSAETQYFGPGTRLLVL.